This T cell receptor (beta chain) was observed in a study of CD8+CD57+ T cells in acquired aplastic anemia. Study information: Quantities of DNA derived from sorted CD4+ and CD8+ cells averaged around 3.2 ug. The study's findings and limits: It was found that under 30 CD8+ CDR3 sequences were shared between patients and controls.

Turning to this clonotype: Its target is not known.

Sequencing involved patients with CD8+CD57+ cell expansion previously shown by flow cytometry. Among the patients, all had severe acquired aplastic anemia. The blood sampling took place in patients who had so far received no therapy. Genomic DNA, serving as template, underwent TCR beta VDJ and CDR3 profiling. TCRdb used MiXCR to reprocess the reads, holding one entry per CDR3 protein. The table includes about 200,000 distinct CDR3 sequences, 40% to 60% detected once. Trimming took off 3 bases at V and 6 bases at J, with 19 bases between the two ends. CDR1 is LNHDA, CDR2 SQIVND, per germline (reference sequence). The length of the CDR3 is 16 residues.

The sequencing input was sorted CD4+, CD8+, or CD8+CD57+ T cells (not recorded which) from PBMCs. This chain uses TRBV19 with TRBJ2-3; D not certain. This TCR was recovered from a human donor with aplastic anemia. This chain's CDR3 is CASSMKGSPTRDTQYF. The CDR3 DNA follows: TGTGCCAGTAGTATGAAGGGCTCTCCCACGAGGGATACGCAGTATTTT.